These T cell receptor beta chains were read from a single sample in a study of glioma-infiltrating T cells after dendritic cell vaccination. Assay used: immunoSEQ multiplex PCR; TCRdb lists only in-frame clones, some missing. The sample has 80,000 to 100,000 clones; about 79% are singletons. The source material was blood, sampled before dendritic cell vaccination. These receptors all stem from a human donor with glioblastoma. The CDR3 runs from the conserved cysteine through the conserved F or W. D genes are given only for firm matches. The listing skips clone size in some rows; elsewhere it reads once, few, many or a size class.

v_call	clone_size	j_call	d_call	cdr3_aa	cdr3_nt
TRBV6-6	-	TRBJ1-1	TRBD1	CASSLDRWGTEAFF	TGTGCCAGCAGCTTGGACAGGTGGGGTACTGAAGCTTTCTTT
TRBV4-2	-	TRBJ2-5	-	CASSLTLRDRQETQYF	TGTGCCAGCAGCCTGACTCTGAGGGATCGCCAAGAGACCCAGTACTTC
TRBV7-9	-	TRBJ1-3	-	CASSPPGGSGNTIYF	TGTGCCAGCAGTCCTCCGGGGGGCTCTGGAAACACCATATATTTT
TRBV30	few	TRBJ2-3	TRBD1	CAWSGTGSLSGTDTQYF	TGTGCCTGGTCCGGGACAGGCTCCCTTTCGGGCACAGATACGCAGTATTTT
TRBV10-3	-	TRBJ2-1	-	CAIRPDWRAYNEQFF	TGTGCCATCAGACCCGACTGGCGGGCCTACAATGAGCAGTTCTTC
TRBV30	-	TRBJ2-7	-	CALRRGSYEQYF	TGTGCCTTACGACGGGGATCCTACGAGCAGTACTTC
TRBV2	-	TRBJ1-2	-	CASQSGTADYGYTF	TGTGCCAGCCAATCCGGTACGGCGGACTATGGCTACACCTTC
TRBV28	-	TRBJ2-1	-	CASSFVGHYHNEQFF	TGTGCCAGCAGTTTTGTGGGTCACTACCACAATGAGCAGTTCTTC
TRBV6-5	once	TRBJ2-3	TRBD2	CASSRDGGGTDTQYF	TGTGCCAGCAGTAGGGACGGGGGGGGCACAGATACGCAGTATTTT
TRBV19	few	TRBJ2-5	TRBD1	CASSRQGRRLGRETQYF	TGTGCCAGTAGTCGACAGGGAAGAAGGTTAGGGCGAGAGACCCAGTACTTC
TRBV11-3	once	TRBJ1-5	-	CASSLEQANWHQPQHF	TGTGCCAGCAGCTTAGAACAGGCCAACTGGCATCAGCCCCAGCATTTT
TRBV6-5	-	TRBJ1-2	-	CASSYSSGDLNYGYTF	TGTGCCAGCAGTTACTCGAGCGGGGATCTAAACTATGGCTACACCTTC
TRBV6-6	-	TRBJ1-5	-	CASRRKTASNQPQHF	TGTGCCAGCAGACGCAAGACAGCAAGCAATCAGCCCCAGCATTTT
TRBV10-1	-	TRBJ1-2	-	CASRWEGGAGYGYTF	TGCGCCAGCCGGTGGGAGGGGGGCGCTGGCTATGGCTACACCTTC
TRBV30	-	TRBJ1-1	-	CAWIEIRAFF	TGTGCCTGGATAGAGATACGAGCTTTCTTT
TRBV7-7	-	TRBJ1-5	-	CASSLKRDTPQHF	TGTGCTAGCAGCTTAAAGCGGGATACGCCCCAGCATTTT